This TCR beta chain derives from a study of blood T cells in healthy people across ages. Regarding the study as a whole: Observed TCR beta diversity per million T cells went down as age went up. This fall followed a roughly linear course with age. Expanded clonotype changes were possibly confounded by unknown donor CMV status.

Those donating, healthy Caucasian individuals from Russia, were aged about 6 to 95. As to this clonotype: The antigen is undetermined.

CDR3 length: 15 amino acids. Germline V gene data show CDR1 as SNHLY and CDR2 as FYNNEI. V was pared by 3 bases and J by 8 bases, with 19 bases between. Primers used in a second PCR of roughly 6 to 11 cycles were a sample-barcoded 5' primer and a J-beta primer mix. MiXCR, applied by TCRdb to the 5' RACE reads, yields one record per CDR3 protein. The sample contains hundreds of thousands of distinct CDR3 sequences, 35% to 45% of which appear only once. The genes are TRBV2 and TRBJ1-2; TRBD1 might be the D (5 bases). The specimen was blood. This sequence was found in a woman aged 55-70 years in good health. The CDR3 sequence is CASSDYGLRGGGYTF. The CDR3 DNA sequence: TGTGCCAGCAGTGATTACGGCCTGAGGGGCGGGGGCTACACCTTC.